This record covers a single T cell receptor beta chain. This clone was observed a handful of times. What antigen it recognizes has not been identified. Base qualities are not at hand, and no much larger clone is one base apart. TCRbeta CDR3 regions were amplified from genomic DNA using the immunoSEQ Assay, a bias-controlled multiplex PCR. The study's processing was this. The number of nucleated cells in each sample was estimated from the amplification of reference gene primers within the assay. To quantify the absolute abundance of each unique TCRbeta CDR3 rearrangement, sequence reads were collapsed and filtered. For each sample, productive Simpson clonality was calculated by taking the square root of Simpson's diversity index across productive rearrangements. TCRdb re-hosts the immuneACCESS table, in-frame sequences only. Its copies lack some clones; in the studies checked, an unresolved V gene accounts for under half of them, and the cause for the rest is not known. V and J calls and clone size are those listed in that table; D and trimming were worked out from the DNA. A total of 150,000 to 200,000 clones appear in this sample, 70% to 85% of them only once. The ten most abundant clones make up roughly 15% of the sample.

Spanning cysteine to phenylalanine, the CDR3 consists of 16 amino acids. Only the CDR3 DNA is retained, 48 bases long and in frame from the first base. As encoded in the germline V gene, CDR1 is MGHRA while CDR2 is YSYEKL. V trim: 2 bases; J trim: 1 base; unmatched bases: 7. The data stem from a study of blood T cell repertoires in COVID-19 (dated by TCRdb to the early 2020s). For context, the study as a whole: Collaborator samples came from the United States, Italy and Spain and covered acute and convalescent phases of COVID-19. The samples were drawn from the first 160 participants of the ongoing ImmuneRACE study and from 1,254 subjects provided by 6 global collaborators. The material from the prospective study consisted of cDNA or gDNA derived from T cells, B-cell-depleted T cells, or PBMCs. A freely available public database, intended as a resource for researchers studying the immune response to SARS-CoV-2, is where the repertoires were released. Where HLA class I and class II types were available, the types were taken from metadata supplied by the sample provider, not from assay-based typing. The sample metadata nearly always contained a de-identified subject ID, COVID-19 status, age in years and sex. Subjects who had been exposed to COVID-19, were actively infected with it, or had recovered from it provided the deeply sampled blood TCRbeta repertoires that made up the dataset. What the authors observed across the whole study: The amount of clinical and demographic metadata varied by source and participant and was provided uncurated.

Participants in the prospective study were enrolled through a virtual design, were aged about 18 to 100 years, and lived in approximately 25 United States geographic areas. In the prospective study, participants were assigned to cohorts based on the clinical history participants reported in a screening survey and a study questionnaire. For ImmuneRACE Cohort 3, a participant was defined as recovered based on two consecutive negative NP/OP PCR tests, clearance by a healthcare professional, or resolution of symptoms. Mobile phlebotomists in the prospective study collected whole blood, serum and a nasopharyngeal or oropharyngeal swab from every participant. Additional blood draws and questionnaires over an approximately two-month period could optionally be provided by prospective study participants. Before DNA extraction, prospective study blood samples were shipped either frozen or at room temperature.

The sequenced sample consisted of PBMCs or T cells enriched from blood (not recorded which). The receptor was derived from a man aged 50 to 60 who had recovered from COVID-19. The rearrangement joined TRBV4-1 to TRBJ1-1; the central 7 bases match TRBD1. The sequence in DNA is TGCGCCAGCAGCCAACTTTTCGACAGGGCGAACACTGAAGCTTTCTTT. It translates as CASSQLFDRANTEAFF.